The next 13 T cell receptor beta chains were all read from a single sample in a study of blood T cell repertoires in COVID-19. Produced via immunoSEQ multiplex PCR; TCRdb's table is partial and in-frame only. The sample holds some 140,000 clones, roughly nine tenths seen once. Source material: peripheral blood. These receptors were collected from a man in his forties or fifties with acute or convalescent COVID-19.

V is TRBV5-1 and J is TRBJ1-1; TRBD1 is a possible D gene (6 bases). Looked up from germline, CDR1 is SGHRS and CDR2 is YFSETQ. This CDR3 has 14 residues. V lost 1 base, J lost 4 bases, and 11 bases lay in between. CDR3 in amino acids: CASSLWGRTTEAFF. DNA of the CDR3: TGCGCCAGCAGCTTGTGGGGGCGGACCACTGAAGCTTTCTTT. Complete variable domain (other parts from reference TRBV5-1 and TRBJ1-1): KAGVTQTPRYLIKTRGQQVTLSCSPISGHRSVSWYQQTPGQGLQFLFEYFSETQRNKGNFPGRFSGRQFSNSRSEMNVSTLELGDSALYLCASSLWGRTTEAFFGQGTRLTVV.

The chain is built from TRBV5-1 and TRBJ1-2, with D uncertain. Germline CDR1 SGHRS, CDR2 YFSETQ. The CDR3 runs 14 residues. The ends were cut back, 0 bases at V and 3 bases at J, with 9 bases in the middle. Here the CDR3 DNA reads TGCGCCAGCAGCTTGGCCGGAACAGACTATGGCTACACCTTC. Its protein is CASSLAGTDYGYTF.

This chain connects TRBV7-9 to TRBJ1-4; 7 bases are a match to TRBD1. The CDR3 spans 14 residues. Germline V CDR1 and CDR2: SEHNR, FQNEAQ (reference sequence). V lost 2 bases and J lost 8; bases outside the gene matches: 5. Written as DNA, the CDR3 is TGTGCCAGCAGCTTATTTACAGGGGAGGAAAAACTGTTTTTT. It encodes CASSLFTGEEKLFF. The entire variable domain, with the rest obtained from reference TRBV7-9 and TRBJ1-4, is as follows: DTGVSQNPRHKITKRGQNVTFRCDPISEHNRLYWYRQTLGQGPEFLTYFQNEAQLEKSRLLSDRFSAERPKGSFSTLEIQRTEQGDSAMYLCASSLFTGEEKLFFGSGTQLSVL.

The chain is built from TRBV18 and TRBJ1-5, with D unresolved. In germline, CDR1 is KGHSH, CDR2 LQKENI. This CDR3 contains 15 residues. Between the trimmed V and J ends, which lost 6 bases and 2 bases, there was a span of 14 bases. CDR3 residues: CASSPGVSGNQPQHF. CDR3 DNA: TGTGCCAGCTCCCCCGGTGTTTCCGGCAATCAGCCCCAGCATTTT. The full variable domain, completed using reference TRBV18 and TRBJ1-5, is NAGVMQNPRHLVRRRGQEARLRCSPMKGHSHVYWYRQLPEEGLKFMVYLQKENIIDESGMPKERFSAEFPKEGPSILRIQQVVRGDSAAYFCASSPGVSGNQPQHFGDGTRLSIL.

This CDR3 reads CASSEGSRLTNYGYTF. The CDR3 nucleotides are TGTGCCAGCAGTGAAGGGAGCCGCCTAACTAACTATGGCTACACCTTC. The chain employs TRBV6-1 and TRBJ1-2; D is undetermined. Between the trimmed V and J ends, which lost 1 base and 0 bases, there was a span of 12 bases. This CDR3 comprises 16 residues. Per the germline V gene, CDR1 is MNHNS and CDR2 is SASEGT.

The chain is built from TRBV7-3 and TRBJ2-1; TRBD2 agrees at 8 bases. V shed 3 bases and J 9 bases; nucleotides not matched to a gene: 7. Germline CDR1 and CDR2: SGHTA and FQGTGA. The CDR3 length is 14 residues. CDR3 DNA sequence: TGTGCCAGCAGCTTGCGGGGGGCGATCGGTGAGCAGTTCTTC. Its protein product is CASSLRGAIGEQFF. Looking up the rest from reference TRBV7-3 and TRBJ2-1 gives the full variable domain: GAGVSQTPSNKVTEKGKYVELRCDPISGHTALYWYRQSLGQGPEFLIYFQGTGAADDSGLPNDRFFAVRPEGSVSTLKIQRTERGDSAVYLCASSLRGAIGEQFFGPGTRLTVL.

The CDR3 region is CASSLVFQPGTTFGTQYF. DNA of the CDR3: TGTGCCAGCAGCTTAGTCTTCCAACCCGGGACAACGTTCGGTACGCAGTATTTT. V usage is TRBV7-8 and J usage is TRBJ2-3; D perhaps matches TRBD1 (6 bases). Germline V gene data show CDR1 as SGHVS and CDR2 as FQNEAQ. Trimming left V 1 base short and J 8 bases short, with 25 bases between. This CDR3 region has 18 residues.

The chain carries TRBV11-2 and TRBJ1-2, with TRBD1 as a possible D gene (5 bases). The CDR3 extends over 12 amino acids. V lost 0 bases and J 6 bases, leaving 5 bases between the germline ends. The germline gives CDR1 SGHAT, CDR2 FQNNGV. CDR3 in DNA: TGTGCCAGCAGCTTAGAGGGGCATGGCTACACCTTC. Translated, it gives CASSLEGHGYTF.

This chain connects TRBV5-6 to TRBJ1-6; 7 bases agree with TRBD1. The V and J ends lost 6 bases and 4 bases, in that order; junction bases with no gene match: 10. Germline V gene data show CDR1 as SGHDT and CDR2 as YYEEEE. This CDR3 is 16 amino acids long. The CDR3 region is CASNRRDRGYNSPLHF. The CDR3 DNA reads TGTGCCAGCAACCGTCGGGACAGAGGGTATAATTCACCCCTCCACTTT. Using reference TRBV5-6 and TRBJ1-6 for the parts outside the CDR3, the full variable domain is DAGVTQSPTHLIKTRGQQVTLRCSPKSGHDTVSWYQQALGQGPQFIFQYYEEEERQRGNFPDRFSGHQFPNYSSELNVNALLLGDSALYLCASNRRDRGYNSPLHFGNGTRLTVT.

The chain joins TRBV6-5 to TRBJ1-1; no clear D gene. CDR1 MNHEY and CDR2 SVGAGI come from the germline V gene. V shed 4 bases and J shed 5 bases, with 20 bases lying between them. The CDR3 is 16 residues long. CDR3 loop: CASSSPGRRGGTEAFF. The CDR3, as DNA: TGTGCCAGCAGTTCCCCGGGCAGGCGGGGTGGGACTGAAGCTTTCTTT.

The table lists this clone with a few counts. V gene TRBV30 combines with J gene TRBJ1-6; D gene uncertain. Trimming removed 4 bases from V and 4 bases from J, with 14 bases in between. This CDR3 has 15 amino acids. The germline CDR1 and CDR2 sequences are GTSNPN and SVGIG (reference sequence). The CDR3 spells CAWTSLEGYNSPLHF. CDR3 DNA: TGTGCCTGGACCTCGCTAGAGGGTTATAATTCACCCCTCCACTTT.

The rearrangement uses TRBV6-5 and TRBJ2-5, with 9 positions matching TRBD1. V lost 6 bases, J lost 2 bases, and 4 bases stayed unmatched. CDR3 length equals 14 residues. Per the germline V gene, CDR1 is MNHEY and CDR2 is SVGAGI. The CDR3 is CASRPGTGQETQYF. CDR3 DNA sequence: TGTGCCAGCAGACCCGGGACAGGGCAAGAGACCCAGTACTTC.

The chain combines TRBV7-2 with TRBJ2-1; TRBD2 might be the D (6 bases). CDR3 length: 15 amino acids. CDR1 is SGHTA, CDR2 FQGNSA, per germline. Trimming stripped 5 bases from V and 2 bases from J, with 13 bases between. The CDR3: CASSPGTLAYNEQFF. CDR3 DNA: TGTGCCAGCAGCCCCGGGACTTTGGCCTACAATGAGCAGTTCTTC.